The 9 T cell receptor beta chains below all came from one sample that was sequenced in a study of blood T cells in healthy people across ages. It was with a sample-barcoded 5' primer and a J-beta primer mix that a second PCR of about 6 to 11 cycles was run. TCRdb ran MiXCR on the 5' RACE reads and lists one entry per CDR3 protein. This table holds approximately 800,000 distinct CDR3 sequences, around 36% found once. Source material: blood. These receptors were taken from a man aged 18 to 29 in good health.

The CDR3 coding sequence is TGTGCCAGCAGCTTAAGGGCTAGCATCCAAGAGACCCAGTACTTC. Translated: CASSLRASIQETQYF. The chain couples TRBV7-2 to TRBJ2-5; perhaps TRBD2 as D (5 bases). The CDR3 spans 15 residues. CDR1 is SGHTA and CDR2 is FQGNSA in the germline V gene. The V gene lost 2 bases and the J gene lost 1 base, with 11 bases spanning the gap.

This clonotype has just one count. One junction end does not reproduce the germline sequence, and a read error may be involved. This chain joins TRBV4-1 and TRBJ1-2; 7 nucleotides line up with TRBD1. Germline loops: CDR1 MGHRA, CDR2 YSYEKL. This CDR3 contains 12 residues. CDR3: CASGQATGAPTF. DNA for the CDR3: TGCGCCAGCGGCCAGGCTACAGGGGCTCCCACCTTC.

This clonotype has just a few counts. This chain joins TRBV29-1 and TRBJ2-2, with TRBD1 matching over 7 bases. The CDR3 runs to 14 residues. From germline, CDR1 is SQVTM and CDR2 ANQGSEA. V trimming: 3 bases; J trimming: 4 bases; junction bases outside the gene matches: 5. The CDR3 nucleotides are TGCAGCGTTGACAGCCAGGGGGTCACCGGGGAGCTGTTTTTT. Residues: CSVDSQGVTGELFF.

This clonotype has ten or more counts. The V and J genes are TRBV12-3 or TRBV12-4 and TRBJ2-7; 7 bases align to TRBD1. The CDR3 has 15 residues. V trimming: 5 bases; J trimming: 2 bases; junction bases outside the gene matches: 9. The CDR3, as DNA: TGTGCCAGCAGTCCCCGACAGGGAAAGGCCTACGAGCAGTACTTC. As protein: CASSPRQGKAYEQYF.

The V gene is TRBV6-2 or TRBV6-3, the J gene TRBJ2-1; the D is unclear. The V gene's germline CDR1 is MNHEY and CDR2 SVGEGT. Trimming removed 2 bases at V and 13 bases at J, with 9 bases between. This CDR3 region has 11 residues. The CDR3 protein is CASSYAARQFF. CDR3 DNA: TGTGCCAGCAGTTACGCAGCACGACAGTTCTTC.

The chain has TRBV30 and TRBJ2-7; D possibly matches TRBD1 or TRBD2 (5 bases each). CDR3 length equals 14 residues. In germline, CDR1 is GTSNPN, CDR2 SVGIG (reference sequence). V was shortened by 0 bases and J by 6 bases, with 15 bases between the two germline ends. The chain's CDR3 is CAWSVPGGYPEQYF. CDR3 in DNA: TGTGCCTGGAGTGTACCTGGGGGTTACCCCGAGCAGTACTTC.

The chain recombines TRBV7-2 with TRBJ1-2, with D possibly matching TRBD1 (5 bases). Germline V CDR1 and CDR2: SGHTA, FQGNSA. The CDR3 extends over 14 amino acids. V was cut by 6 bases and J by 5 bases, with 16 bases left in between. This chain's CDR3 is CASRMGPNDYGYTF. The CDR3 coding sequence is TGTGCCAGCAGGATGGGACCGAACGATTATGGCTACACCTTC. Looking up the rest from reference TRBV7-2 and TRBJ1-2 gives the full variable domain: GAGVSQSPSNKVTEKGKDVELRCDPISGHTALYWYRQSLGQGLEFLIYFQGNSAPDKSGLPSDRFSAERTGGSVSTLTIQRTQQEDSAVYLCASRMGPNDYGYTFGSGTRLTVV.

The chain links TRBV20-1 to TRBJ2-1; D call uncertain. The germline V gene encodes CDR1 DFQATT and CDR2 SNEGSKA (reference sequence). V lost 0 bases to trimming and J lost 9 bases, with 6 bases between them. CDR3 size: 11 residues. This CDR3 is CSAREQVEQFF. For the CDR3, the DNA is TGCAGTGCTAGAGAACAAGTTGAGCAGTTCTTC.

This clonotype came up a few times. This chain joins TRBV12-3 or TRBV12-4 and TRBJ2-7; 12 bases align to TRBD1. The CDR3 sequence is 12 residues long. The V gene end was trimmed by 6 bases and the J gene end by 10 bases; junction bases not matched to a gene: 4. The CDR3 DNA reads as TGTGCCAGCAGCTGGGGACAGGGGGCCCAGTACTTC. Its protein is CASSWGQGAQYF.